This TCR beta chain was identified during a study of T cells expressing NK-cell markers. Study context: Just one sequenced donor of eight was HCMV-seronegative, while seven were seropositive.

To note about this clonotype: The antigen remains unidentified.

Findings and limits, study-wide: These clonotypes additionally ranked first within the CD3+CD56-NKG2C+ fraction of a few donors. In a group of 5 to 7 donors, dominant NKG2C+ clonotypes represented roughly 1.0-7.5% of CD8+ T cells.

For TCR beta, cDNA was produced by 5'RACE template switching with UMIs. TCRdb processed the 5' RACE reads again and assigns one entry to each CDR3 protein, with no DNA. The sample table sets out about 160,000 distinct CDR3 sequences. Sequences were obtained from blood T cells: a sorted CD56 or NKG2C T cell subset, CD4+ or CD8+ T cells, or bulk PBMC T cells (not recorded which). The sequence was obtained from a man between 18 and 69 years old in good health.

The CDR3 is CASSGGTYSNQPQHF. The chain links TRBV2 to TRBJ1-5. The CDR3 has 15 amino acids. Germline lookup yields CDR1 SNHLY and CDR2 FYNNEI.